These 2 T cell receptor beta chains came from one sample sequenced in a study of blood T cell repertoires in COVID-19. Sequencing was performed with immunoSEQ multiplex PCR; in TCRdb, only in-frame clones are kept and a portion is missing. The data show about 220,000 clones, about nine tenths seen once. Material for sequencing was PBMCs or T cells enriched from blood (not recorded which). These receptors were obtained from a woman aged 30 to 39 who had recovered from COVID-19.

The rearrangement links TRBV4-3 to TRBJ1-5, with D hard to call. Germline lookup yields CDR1 LGHNA and CDR2 YSLEER. Trimming removed 0 bases at V and 6 bases at J, with 6 bases between. The CDR3 loop spans 13 amino acids. The DNA for the CDR3 is TGCGCCAGCAGCCAAGATTTTATTCAGCCCCAGCATTTT. This translates into CASSQDFIQPQHF.

This clone was recorded once. The chain carries TRBV14 and TRBJ1-1; D is possibly TRBD1 (5 bases). CDR1 is SGHDN and CDR2 is FVKESK in the germline V gene. This CDR3 has 15 amino acids. The V end lost 0 bases, the J end lost 3 bases, and 11 bases lay between the germline ends. The CDR3 sequence: CASSQEDTAYTEAFF. CDR3 coding DNA: TGTGCCAGCAGCCAAGAGGACACTGCCTACACTGAAGCTTTCTTT.